The clone carrying this TCR beta chain was observed once. The data were taken from a study of shared clonotypes between healthy human individuals. The trim removed 5 bases at V and 4 bases at J, leaving 6 bases unmatched. CDR3 length: 14 residues. Germline CDR1 SGHRS, CDR2 YFSETQ. The method was immunoSEQ multiplex PCR; TCRdb's version includes in-frame clones alone and lacks a portion of them. In the table there are roughly 680,000 clones, 72% of which are singletons. The chain uses TRBV5-1 and TRBJ2-3; 8 bases align to TRBD2. The specimen was memory CD4+ T cells sorted from blood. The subset is: CD45RA-negative fraction. The source is a woman in her thirties in good health. The CDR3 sequence: CASSKLAESDTQYF. The DNA for the CDR3 is TGCGCCAGCAGTAAACTAGCGGAGTCAGATACGCAGTATTTT.